Below, 8 T cell receptor beta chains from the same sample are listed, as sequenced in a study of OX40 agonist ivuxolimab in advanced cancers. Produced via immunoSEQ multiplex PCR; TCRdb's table is partial and in-frame only. Counted here are some 19,000 clones, about nine tenths occurring once; the ten biggest clones make up 20% to 25%. Sequences were derived from CD4+ or CD8+ T cells sorted from blood, sampled in a trial of the OX40 agonist ivuxolimab. The source of these receptors is an adult with an advanced solid tumor such as melanoma, head and neck, liver or kidney cancer.

The chain carries TRBV9 and TRBJ2-7; 12 nucleotides align to TRBD2. The CDR3 totals 14 residues. The junction had 1 base not matched to a gene; V was cut back by 0 bases and J by 6 bases. Per the germline V gene, CDR1 is SGDLS and CDR2 is YYNGEE. CDR3 nucleotides: TGTGCCAGCAGCGTAGAGGGACTAGCGGGCGAGCAGTACTTC. Protein product: CASSVEGLAGEQYF. Variable domain in full (rest from reference TRBV9 and TRBJ2-7): DSGVTQTPKHLITATGQRVTLRCSPRSGDLSVYWYQQSLDQGLQFLIQYYNGEERAKGNILERFSAQQFPDLHSELNLSSLELGDSALYFCASSVEGLAGEQYFGPGTRLTVT.

The gene calls are TRBV7-2 and TRBJ1-5; the D is unclear. CDR1 SGHTA and CDR2 FQGNSA come from the germline V gene. Trimming pared 1 base from V and 9 bases from J, leaving 22 bases between. This CDR3 contains 17 residues. CDR3 amino acids: CASSLEAYQEASRPQHF. The DNA for the CDR3 is TGTGCCAGCAGCTTAGAGGCATATCAGGAGGCCAGCCGGCCCCAGCATTTT.

V is TRBV30 and J is TRBJ2-2; D gene uncertain. The V gene's germline CDR1 is GTSNPN and CDR2 SVGIG (reference sequence). The CDR3 contains 12 residues. The V gene lost 0 bases and the J gene lost 6 bases, with 5 bases spanning the gap. The CDR3 bases are TGTGCCTGGAGTGTACTTGCCGGGGAGCTGTTTTTT. It is translated as CAWSVLAGELFF.

The chain carries TRBV29-1 and TRBJ1-1; D uncertain. V was pared by 5 bases and J by 1 base, with 11 bases between. CDR3 length: 13 residues. Per the germline V gene, CDR1 is SQVTM and CDR2 is ANQGSEA. The CDR3 region is CSVPTRGNTEAFF. As DNA, the CDR3 is TGCAGCGTTCCCACCCGGGGGAACACTGAAGCTTTCTTT.

The gene calls are TRBV28 and TRBJ2-2, with D maybe TRBD1 (6 bases). The germline V gene encodes CDR1 MDHEN and CDR2 SYDVKM. This CDR3 is 16 amino acids long. Between the trimmed V and J ends, which lost 2 bases and 2 bases, there was a span of 12 bases. CDR3 sequence: CASSLLLQGNTGELFF. The CDR3 nucleotides are TGTGCCAGCAGTTTACTATTACAGGGAAACACCGGGGAGCTGTTTTTT.

This clone was counted only a few times. The chain links TRBV27 to TRBJ1-1; D is unclear. This CDR3 region has 11 residues. CDR1 is MNHEY, CDR2 SMNVEV, per germline (reference sequence). Trimming stripped 8 bases from V and 10 bases from J, with 14 bases between. CDR3 DNA: TGTGCCAGCGAGGGAGGGAGCGGAGCTTTCTTT. Protein product: CASEGGSGAFF.

The rearrangement uses TRBV7-8 and TRBJ1-2; tentatively, D is TRBD1 (6 bases). V was clipped by 2 bases and J by 6 bases, with 10 bases between them. The CDR3 spans 13 residues. Germline CDR1 SGHVS, CDR2 FQNEAQ. This CDR3 reads CASSLNRVHGYTF. In DNA, the CDR3 is TGTGCCAGCAGCTTAAACAGGGTGCATGGCTACACCTTC.

This rearrangement joins TRBV6-1 to TRBJ2-7; a possible D gene is TRBD2 (6 bases). The V and J ends lost 8 bases and 5 bases respectively, with 7 bases between them. The CDR3 extends over 10 amino acids. Germline-derived CDR1 and CDR2 are MNHNS and SASEGT. CDR3: CASGGNEQYF. DNA for the CDR3: TGTGCCAGCGGGGGGAACGAGCAGTACTTC.